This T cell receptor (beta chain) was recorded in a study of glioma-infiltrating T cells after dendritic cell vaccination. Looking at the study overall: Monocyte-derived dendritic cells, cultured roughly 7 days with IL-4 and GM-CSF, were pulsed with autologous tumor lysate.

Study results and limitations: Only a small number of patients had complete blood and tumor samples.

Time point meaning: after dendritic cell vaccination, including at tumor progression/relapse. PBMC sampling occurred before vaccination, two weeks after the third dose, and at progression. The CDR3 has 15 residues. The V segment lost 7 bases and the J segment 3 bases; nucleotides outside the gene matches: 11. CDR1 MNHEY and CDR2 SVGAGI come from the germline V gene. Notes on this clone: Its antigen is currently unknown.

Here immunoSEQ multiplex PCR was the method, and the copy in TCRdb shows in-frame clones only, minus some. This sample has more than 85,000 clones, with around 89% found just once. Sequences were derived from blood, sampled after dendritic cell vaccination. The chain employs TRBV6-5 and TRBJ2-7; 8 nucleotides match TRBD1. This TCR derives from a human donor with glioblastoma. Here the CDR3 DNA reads TGTGCCAGCACCCCATTGGACAGGGCATTCTACGAGCAGTACTTC. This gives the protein CASTPLDRAFYEQYF.